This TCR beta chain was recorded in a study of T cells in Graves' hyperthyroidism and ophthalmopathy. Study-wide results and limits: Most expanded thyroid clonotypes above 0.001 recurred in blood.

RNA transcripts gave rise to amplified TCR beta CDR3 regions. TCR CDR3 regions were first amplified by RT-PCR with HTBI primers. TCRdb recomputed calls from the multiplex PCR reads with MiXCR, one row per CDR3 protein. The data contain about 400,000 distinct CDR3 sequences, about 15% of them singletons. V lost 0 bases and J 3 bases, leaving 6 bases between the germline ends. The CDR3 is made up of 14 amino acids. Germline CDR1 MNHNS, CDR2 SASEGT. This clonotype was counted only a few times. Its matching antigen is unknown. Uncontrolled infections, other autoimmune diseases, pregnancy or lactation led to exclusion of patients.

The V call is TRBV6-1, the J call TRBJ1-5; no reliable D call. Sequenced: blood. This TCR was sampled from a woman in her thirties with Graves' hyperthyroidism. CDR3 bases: TGTGCCAGCAGTGAAGCAGCCCACAATCAGCCCCAGCATTTT. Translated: CASSEAAHNQPQHF.